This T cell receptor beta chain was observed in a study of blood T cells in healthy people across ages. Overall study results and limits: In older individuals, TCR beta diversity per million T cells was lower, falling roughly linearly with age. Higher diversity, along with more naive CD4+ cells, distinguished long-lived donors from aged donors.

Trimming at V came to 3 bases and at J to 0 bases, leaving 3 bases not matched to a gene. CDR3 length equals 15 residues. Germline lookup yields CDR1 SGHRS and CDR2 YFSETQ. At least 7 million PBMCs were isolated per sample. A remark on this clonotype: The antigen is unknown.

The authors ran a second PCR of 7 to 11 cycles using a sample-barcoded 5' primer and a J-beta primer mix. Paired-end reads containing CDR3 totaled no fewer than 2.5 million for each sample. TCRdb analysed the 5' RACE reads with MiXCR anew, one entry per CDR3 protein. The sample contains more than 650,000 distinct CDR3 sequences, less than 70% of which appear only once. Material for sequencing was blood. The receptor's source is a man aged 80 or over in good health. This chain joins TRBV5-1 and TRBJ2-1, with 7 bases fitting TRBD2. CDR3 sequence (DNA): TGCGCCAGCAGCTCGACTAGCCTCTCCTACAATGAGCAGTTCTTC. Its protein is CASSSTSLSYNEQFF.